This T cell receptor beta chain came from a study of cytomegalovirus exposure and HLA in healthy donors. At the level of the study: Across about 400 genotyped donors, 81% landed in the Caucasian-associated ancestry cluster.

From germline, CDR1 is SGHRS and CDR2 YFSETQ. Deletions cut 1 base from V and 4 bases from J, with 9 bases between. CDR3 length: 14 amino acids. Researchers ran the PCR with 60 Vbeta and 13 Jbeta primers. Sequencing was performed with immunoSEQ multiplex PCR; in TCRdb, only in-frame clones are kept and a portion is missing. This sample has about 140,000 clones, with 75% to 80% found just once. The V gene is TRBV5-1, the J gene TRBJ1-3; weak D call: TRBD1 (5 bases). This TCR was recovered from a female donor in good health and CMV-seronegative. Material: PBMCs. The CDR3: CASSLRGIGNTIYF. The CDR3 coding sequence is TGCGCCAGCAGCTTGCGGGGGATCGGAAACACCATATATTTT.